Listed below are T cell receptor beta chains from one sample, sequenced in a study of blood T cell repertoires in COVID-19. TCRdb's copy holds only in-frame clones and misses some; the assay was immunoSEQ multiplex PCR. This table has 200,000 to 300,000 clones, roughly 86% appearing once. The sample consisted of peripheral blood. All receptors derive from a man aged 35 to 55 who had recovered from COVID-19. Each CDR3 is given with its conserved first and last residue. A D gene is named only where the DNA matches it firmly. For some rows the clone size is stated as once, few or many, or as a class when expanded; others skip it.

clone size: .; V gene: TRBV6-2/TRBV6-3; J gene: TRBJ1-1; D gene: .; CDR3 protein: CASSTGLNTEAFF; CDR3 DNA: TGTGCCAGCAGTACAGGGCTGAACACTGAAGCTTTCTTT
clone size: .; V gene: TRBV7-2; J gene: TRBJ2-4; D gene: .; CDR3 protein: CASSSDLDPRGLQYF; CDR3 DNA: TGTGCCAGCAGCTCCGACCTAGACCCAAGGGGCCTTCAGTACTTC
clone size: .; V gene: TRBV12-3/TRBV12-4; J gene: TRBJ1-1; D gene: .; CDR3 protein: CASGRVNTEAFF; CDR3 DNA: TGTGCCAGCGGGAGGGTGAACACTGAAGCTTTCTTT
clone size: .; V gene: TRBV11-2; J gene: TRBJ2-1; D gene: .; CDR3 protein: CASSLDPGDEQFF; CDR3 DNA: TGTGCCAGCAGCTTAGATCCGGGGGATGAGCAGTTCTTC
clone size: .; V gene: TRBV6-5; J gene: TRBJ1-1; D gene: TRBD1; CDR3 protein: CAINRGQEAFF; CDR3 DNA: TGTGCCATCAACAGGGGGCAGGAAGCTTTCTTT
clone size: .; V gene: TRBV11-3; J gene: TRBJ1-1; D gene: TRBD1; CDR3 protein: CASSSATGDTEAFF; CDR3 DNA: TGTGCCAGCAGCTCCGCGACAGGGGACACTGAAGCTTTCTTT
clone size: .; V gene: TRBV7-8; J gene: TRBJ2-3; D gene: .; CDR3 protein: CASSLAPEGVTDTQYF; CDR3 DNA: TGTGCCAGCAGCTTAGCGCCGGAAGGGGTAACAGATACGCAGTATTTT
clone size: .; V gene: TRBV5-4; J gene: TRBJ2-2; D gene: .; CDR3 protein: CASAQGWSTGELFF; CDR3 DNA: TGTGCCAGCGCGCAGGGTTGGAGCACCGGGGAGCTGTTTTTT
clone size: .; V gene: TRBV2; J gene: TRBJ1-1; D gene: .; CDR3 protein: CASSLVVAEAFF; CDR3 DNA: TGTGCCAGCAGTCTCGTAGTCGCTGAAGCTTTCTTT
clone size: .; V gene: TRBV3-1/TRBV3-2; J gene: TRBJ2-7; D gene: .; CDR3 protein: CASSQARGMGEQYF; CDR3 DNA: TGTGCCAGCAGCCAAGCTAGGGGAATGGGCGAGCAGTACTTC
clone size: .; V gene: TRBV5-8; J gene: TRBJ2-1; D gene: .; CDR3 protein: CASSLWRARTYNEQFF; CDR3 DNA: TGTGCCAGCAGCTTATGGCGGGCGCGAACCTACAATGAGCAGTTCTTC
clone size: .; V gene: TRBV10-3; J gene: TRBJ2-2; D gene: TRBD2; CDR3 protein: CAIGSWGGSGELFF; CDR3 DNA: TGTGCCATCGGGTCATGGGGGGGATCCGGGGAGCTGTTTTTT
clone size: once; V gene: TRBV7-2; J gene: TRBJ2-3; D gene: TRBD2; CDR3 protein: CASRANSGGGTDTQYF; CDR3 DNA: TGTGCCAGCAGGGCCAACAGCGGGGGAGGCACAGATACGCAGTATTTT
clone size: once; V gene: TRBV3-1/TRBV3-2; J gene: TRBJ1-5; D gene: .; CDR3 protein: CASSLHPGQGSVGNQPQHF; CDR3 DNA: TGTGCCAGCAGCCTACATCCCGGACAAGGGTCTGTTGGCAATCAGCCCCAGCATTTT
clone size: .; V gene: TRBV5-6; J gene: TRBJ2-1; D gene: TRBD2; CDR3 protein: CASRKRGYNEQFF; CDR3 DNA: TGTGCCAGCAGGAAGCGGGGCTACAATGAGCAGTTCTTC
clone size: once; V gene: TRBV6-2/TRBV6-3; J gene: TRBJ2-5; D gene: TRBD2; CDR3 protein: CASSGPVRLAGEYQETQYF; CDR3 DNA: TGTGCCAGCAGTGGCCCGGTTAGACTAGCGGGAGAGTACCAAGAGACCCAGTACTTC
clone size: .; V gene: TRBV7-2; J gene: TRBJ2-1; D gene: TRBD2; CDR3 protein: CASREKSGVYNEQFF; CDR3 DNA: TGTGCCAGCAGAGAAAAAAGCGGGGTTTACAATGAGCAGTTCTTC
clone size: .; V gene: TRBV19; J gene: TRBJ2-1; D gene: TRBD2; CDR3 protein: CASSTPSGAYNEQFF; CDR3 DNA: TGTGCCAGTAGTACACCTAGCGGAGCCTACAATGAGCAGTTCTTC
clone size: .; V gene: TRBV5-1; J gene: TRBJ2-7; D gene: .; CDR3 protein: CASARDLLYEQYF; CDR3 DNA: TGCGCCAGCGCCAGGGACTTGCTCTACGAGCAGTACTTC
clone size: .; V gene: TRBV18; J gene: TRBJ2-1; D gene: TRBD2; CDR3 protein: CASSPTGAGNEQFF; CDR3 DNA: TGTGCCAGCTCACCTACGGGAGCGGGAAATGAGCAGTTCTTC
clone size: .; V gene: TRBV10-3; J gene: TRBJ1-3; D gene: .; CDR3 protein: CAIRGMGGTGNTIYF; CDR3 DNA: TGTGCCATCAGGGGCATGGGGGGAACAGGAAACACCATATATTTT
clone size: .; V gene: TRBV19; J gene: TRBJ2-4; D gene: TRBD1; CDR3 protein: CASSIPGQLQNIQYF; CDR3 DNA: TGTGCCAGTAGTATTCCGGGACAGCTTCAAAACATTCAGTACTTC